The 3 T cell receptor beta chains below come from one sample, sequenced in a study of OX40 agonist ivuxolimab in advanced cancers. Using immunoSEQ multiplex PCR, the repertoire was profiled, and TCRdb retains in-frame clones only, with some absent. The sample records some 70,000 clones, 87% being singletons. The sequenced sample was CD4+ or CD8+ T cells sorted from blood, obtained in a trial of the OX40 agonist ivuxolimab. These receptors were taken from an adult with an advanced solid tumor such as melanoma, head and neck, liver or kidney cancer.

This clone was seen a single time. The chain recombines TRBV5-4 with TRBJ1-2; the D is unclear. CDR3 length: 13 residues. V gave up 0 bases and J gave up 8 bases, with 11 bases separating them. Germline V gene sequence: CDR1 SGHNT, CDR2 YYREEE (reference sequence). The CDR3 DNA reads as TGTGCCAGCAGCTTGGCTCAGGTCTTCGGCTACACCTTC. This codes for CASSLAQVFGYTF.

The chain combines TRBV28 with TRBJ1-3; TRBD1 matches at 7 bases. V shed 6 bases, J shed 3 bases, and the junction held 5 bases outside the gene matches. The CDR3 extends over 14 amino acids. Looked up from germline, CDR1 is MDHEN and CDR2 is SYDVKM. The CDR3 bases are TGTGCCAGCAGCATGGGGGACAGTGGAAACACCATATATTTT. Amino acid sequence: CASSMGDSGNTIYF.

This rearrangement joins TRBV10-2 to TRBJ2-1; TRBD2 matches 7 bases. CDR1 and CDR2 from the germline V gene are WSHSY and SAAADI. Losses at the gene ends were 4 bases for V and 0 bases for J; bases not matched to a gene: 0. The length of the CDR3 is 14 residues. CDR3 bases: TGCGCCAGCAGTGGCGGGAGCTCCTACAATGAGCAGTTCTTC. Translating it yields CASSGGSSYNEQFF.